The 21 T cell receptor beta chains in this list originate from one sample, sequenced in a study of technical replicates of blood from a handful of donors. The method was immunoSEQ multiplex PCR; TCRdb's version includes in-frame clones alone and lacks a portion of them. This repertoire shows tens of thousands of clones, more than 90% found once; its top ten account for about 0.38%. Material: T cells isolated from PBMCs. These TCRs come from a human donor in good health. Some clones in this sample may be carry-over from other donors' samples.

This chain uses TRBV4-1 with TRBJ2-2; TRBD2 agrees at 7 bases. The V and J ends lost 6 bases and 3 bases, in that order; junction bases with no gene match: 4. CDR1 and CDR2 from the germline V gene are MGHRA and YSYEKL. The CDR3 is 14 amino acids. The CDR3 sequence is CASRFREDTGELFF. CDR3 nucleotide sequence: TGCGCCAGCAGGTTTCGGGAGGACACCGGGGAGCTGTTTTTT.

The genes are TRBV7-8 and TRBJ1-2; 11 bases are a match to TRBD1. The trim removed 5 bases at V and 6 bases at J, leaving 8 bases unmatched. The CDR3 has 15 residues. Per the germline V gene, CDR1 is SGHVS and CDR2 is FQNEAQ. The DNA for the CDR3 is TGTGCCAGCAGCCTTTCCCTGGACAGGGGGCATGGCTACACCTTC. As protein: CASSLSLDRGHGYTF. The variable domain in full, with the rest retrieved from reference TRBV7-8 and TRBJ1-2, is GAGVSQSPRYKVAKRGQDVALRCDPISGHVSLFWYQQALGQGPEFLTYFQNEAQLDKSGLPSDRFFAERPEGSVSTLKIQRTQQEDSAVYLCASSLSLDRGHGYTFGSGTRLTVV.

Remarks on this clone: The sample has other DNA sequences that encode this CDR3 too. The chain combines TRBV9 with TRBJ2-7, with TRBD1 matching over 7 bases. The V and J ends lost 0 bases and 2 bases, in that order; junction bases with no gene match: 2. This CDR3 contains 14 residues. Germline values: CDR1 SGDLS, CDR2 YYNGEE. The CDR3 DNA reads as TGTGCCAGCAGCGTAGGGGGGACAGCCTACGAGCAGTACTTC. It translates to CASSVGGTAYEQYF.

V is TRBV7-8 and J is TRBJ2-1, with D perhaps TRBD2 (6 bases). V lost 1 base and J lost 7, with 17 bases in between. From germline, CDR1 is SGHVS and CDR2 FQNEAQ. This CDR3 has 16 residues. The CDR3 DNA sequence: TGTGCCAGCAGCTTAGATAAGGCTAGCGTAAGGAATGAGCAGTTCTTC. Its protein product is CASSLDKASVRNEQFF.

The chain employs TRBV6-1 and TRBJ1-1; D unclear. This CDR3 spans 13 amino acids. Per the germline V gene, CDR1 is MNHNS and CDR2 is SASEGT. Trimming removed 8 bases from V and 4 bases from J, with 14 bases in between. The CDR3 coding sequence is TGTGCCAGCCGAACTGAGGGTCGCACTGAAGCTTTCTTT. Its translation is CASRTEGRTEAFF.

The CDR3 coding sequence is TGTGCCCCCCTAGCCGGCTCCTCTGGAAACACCATATATTTT. Translated, it gives CAPLAGSSGNTIYF. This rearrangement joins TRBV10-3 to TRBJ1-3; D is unclear. Germline V lookup: CDR1 ENHRY, CDR2 SYGVKD. The CDR3 extends over 14 amino acids. Trimming removed 11 bases at V and 0 bases at J, with 14 bases between.

This clone was observed once. The chain uses TRBV19 and TRBJ1-5; 7 positions agree with TRBD1. This CDR3 comprises 15 residues. The germline CDR1 and CDR2 sequences are LNHDA and SQIVND (reference sequence). The ends lost 7 bases at V and 5 bases at J; junction bases unmatched: 11. Here the CDR3 DNA reads TGTGCCAGTAAAGTGAGGACAGGTCTTTATCAGCCCCAGCATTTT. Translation: CASKVRTGLYQPQHF.

This rearrangement joins TRBV27 to TRBJ2-3; 11 positions match TRBD2. V was clipped by 5 bases and J by 2 bases; unmatched bases: 6. This CDR3 is built from 16 residues. Germline-derived CDR1 and CDR2 are MNHEY and SMNVEV (reference sequence). The CDR3 region is CASSPRLAGYTDTQYF. The CDR3 nucleotides are TGTGCCAGCAGTCCCCGACTAGCGGGATACACAGATACGCAGTATTTT.

This clone occurred once. The junction and the germline gene differ at one end; a read error may be behind it. V gene TRBV6-6 combines with J gene TRBJ1-5; 8 bases are shared with TRBD1. Germline lookup yields CDR1 MNHNY and CDR2 SVGAGI (reference sequence). The CDR3 totals 14 residues. DNA for the CDR3: TGTGCCAGCAATTACAGGGGGTCCGATCAGCCCCAGCATTTT. Protein sequence: CASNYRGSDQPQHF.

The chain joins TRBV7-2 to TRBJ2-1; 7 bases line up with TRBD2. Germline V gene sequence: CDR1 SGHTA, CDR2 FQGNSA. This CDR3 is built from 15 residues. The junction had 9 bases not matched to a gene; V was cut back by 5 bases and J by 5 bases. This CDR3 is CASSEDSGPNNEQFF. The CDR3 region has the DNA TGTGCCAGCAGCGAAGATAGCGGGCCGAACAATGAGCAGTTCTTC.

This chain's CDR3 is CASSPVAGNRFF. The CDR3 DNA reads TGCGCCAGCAGCCCCGTGGCGGGGAATCGGTTCTTC. This sequence joins TRBV4-1 and TRBJ2-1; tentative D call: TRBD2 (6 bases). The CDR3 covers 12 residues. The ends were cut back, 4 bases at V and 15 bases at J, with 16 bases in the middle. Looked up from germline, CDR1 is MGHRA and CDR2 is YSYEKL.

This clone is a singleton in its sample. The CDR3 protein is CASSQSGVQETQYF. CDR3 in DNA: TGTGCCAGCAGCCAAAGCGGGGTTCAGGAGACCCAGTACTTC. The V call is TRBV9, the J call TRBJ2-5; 7 bases match TRBD2. With 4 bases clipped from V and 5 bases from J, the junction kept 8 bases outside the gene matches. The CDR3 runs 14 residues. Germline assignment: CDR1 SGDLS and CDR2 YYNGEE.

J is TRBJ2-1 and V is TRBV11-3; weak D call: TRBD1 (5 bases). This CDR3 comprises 12 residues. Trimming shortened V by 3 bases and J by 8 bases, and 8 bases separated the two germline ends. Germline loops: CDR1 SGHNT, CDR2 YENEEA. The DNA for the CDR3 is TGTGCCAGCAGCTTCCAGGGCGATGAGCAGTTCTTC. It translates to CASSFQGDEQFF.

The chain carries TRBV7-2 and TRBJ2-7; D might be TRBD1 (5 bases). Germline CDR1 and CDR2: SGHTA and FQGNSA. The V end lost 1 base, the J end lost 4 bases, and 14 bases lay between the germline ends. The CDR3 sequence is 15 residues long. CDR3 in amino acids: CASSLVGWTSYEQYF. The CDR3 DNA reads TGTGCCAGCAGCTTAGTAGGCTGGACATCTTACGAGCAGTACTTC.

The CDR3 protein is CAWSVATGLIDEQYF. The CDR3 nucleotides are TGTGCCTGGAGTGTAGCTACAGGGCTTATCGACGAGCAGTACTTC. This chain links TRBV30 with TRBJ2-7; D is perhaps TRBD1 (6 bases). CDR3 length: 15 residues. V dropped 0 bases and J dropped 5 bases, with 17 bases sitting between them. Germline CDR1 and CDR2: GTSNPN and SVGIG (reference sequence).

The V and J genes are TRBV28 and TRBJ1-5, with D uncertain. This CDR3 region has 15 residues. CDR1 is MDHEN and CDR2 is SYDVKM in the germline V gene. Trimming shortened V by 1 base and J by 3 bases, and 10 bases separated the two germline ends. DNA for the CDR3: TGTGCCAGCAGTTTATTTTTGAGGGACAATCAGCCCCAGCATTTT. It encodes CASSLFLRDNQPQHF.

This chain uses TRBV28 with TRBJ2-3; no clear D gene. Germline V lookup: CDR1 MDHEN, CDR2 SYDVKM. The V and J ends lost 7 bases and 4 bases respectively, with 9 bases between them. CDR3 size: 12 residues. CDR3 residues: CASTQTPDTQYF. In DNA, the CDR3 is TGTGCCAGCACACAAACCCCAGATACGCAGTATTTT.

The J gene is TRBJ1-1, the V gene TRBV29-1, with a possible D match to TRBD1 (6 bases). CDR1 is SQVTM, CDR2 ANQGSEA, per germline. Trimming took off 7 bases at V and 7 bases at J, with 16 bases between the two ends. The CDR3 runs 12 residues. In DNA, the CDR3 is TGCAGCGGTGGACAGATAAACCGTGAAGCTTTCTTT. This codes for CSGGQINREAFF.

The V and J genes are TRBV27 and TRBJ2-2, with a tentative D call TRBD1 (5 bases). With 6 bases removed from V and 5 bases from J, the gap between germline ends came to 7 bases. The V gene's germline CDR1 is MNHEY and CDR2 SMNVEV (reference sequence). The CDR3 loop spans 12 amino acids. The CDR3 loop is CASRSGTGELFF. CDR3 in DNA: TGTGCCAGCAGGTCAGGGACCGGGGAGCTGTTTTTT.

The V and J genes are TRBV11-2 and TRBJ1-1; D possibly corresponds to TRBD1 (5 bases). V was trimmed by 4 bases and J by 8 bases, leaving 11 bases between them. CDR1 is SGHAT and CDR2 is FQNNGV in the germline V gene. The CDR3 contains 12 residues. The CDR3 DNA sequence: TGTGCCAGCAGCTCAACTCGACAGGAAGCTTTCTTT. It codes for CASSSTRQEAFF.

The chain joins TRBV18 to TRBJ2-7, with 10 bases matching TRBD1. V shed 6 bases and J 1 base; nucleotides not matched to a gene: 6. Germline V lookup: CDR1 KGHSH, CDR2 LQKENI. The CDR3 covers 15 residues. In nucleotides, the CDR3 is TGTGCCAGCTCTCGGACAGGGGGAGAATCCTACGAGCAGTACTTC. Amino acid sequence: CASSRTGGESYEQYF.